A selection of T cell receptor beta chains follows, all from one sample in a study of blood T cell repertoires in COVID-19. Measured with immunoSEQ multiplex PCR; TCRdb has only the in-frame clones, and not every one. Of around 46,000 clones in the sample, approximately 88% are singletons; the top ten hold under 60%. The material sequenced was peripheral blood. The receptors were gathered from a man in his 70s with acute or convalescent COVID-19. Each CDR3 is given without its conserved first and last residue. Size values are once, few and many counts, or a class for expanded clones, and some rows have none.

>15|TRBJ2-3|-|TRBV7-9
ASSLNPGGPYTDTQY
>13|TRBJ2-7|-|TRBV9
ASSHAPGQPYEQY
>13|TRBJ1-5|-|TRBV7-2
ASSPRGGVEQPQH
>15|TRBJ2-1|-|TRBV5-8
ASTGWGEGALVNEQF
>13|TRBJ2-5|-|TRBV18
ASSPGGVGQETQY
>11|TRBJ1-2|-|TRBV7-3
ASSLRGGRGYT
>13|TRBJ2-2|-|TRBV11-2
ASSFGFRGAGELF
>10|TRBJ1-5|-|TRBV6-5
ASSSGGRAQH
>12|TRBJ1-5|-|TRBV6-1
ASSDSGLNQPQH
>13|TRBJ1-1|-|TRBV5-1
ASSPGWGGGTEAF
>15|TRBJ2-1|-|TRBV27
ASSSSHVTGSYNEQF
>14|TRBJ1-2|-|TRBV5-1
ASSPGGGTAPYGYT
>13|TRBJ1-4|-|TRBV5-1
ASSSPRQGIEKLF
>11|TRBJ1-5|-|TRBV27
ASSLYGRQPQH
>11|TRBJ1-1|once|TRBV2
ASSEVRNTEAF
>11|TRBJ1-6|-|TRBV19
ASNRQTGSPLH
>11|TRBJ2-7|-|TRBV6-5
ASRTEGQHEQY
>12|TRBJ1-6|few|TRBV7-2
ASSLDRVNSPLH
>11|TRBJ1-1|-|TRBV30
AWSADSNTEAF
>13|TRBJ1-5|-|TRBV7-8
ASSLLTDRNQPQH